This T cell receptor beta chain was observed in a study of blood T cell repertoires in COVID-19. TCRdb's table, derived via immunoSEQ multiplex PCR, lists solely in-frame clones and lacks some. The sample yields under 250,000 clones, 92% seen once. The CDR3 is made up of 15 amino acids. Germline V CDR1 and CDR2: LGHDT, YNNKEL (reference sequence). V was pared by 4 bases and J by 5 bases, with 9 bases of the junction left unmatched. The TCR comes from a man between 60 and 75 years old with COVID-19, enrolled during active disease. This sequence joins TRBV3-1 (or the pseudogene TRBV3-2) and TRBJ1-1; 8 bases line up with TRBD1. The source material was peripheral blood. The CDR3 spells CASSPAGQGWTEAFF. The CDR3 bases are TGTGCCAGCAGCCCGGCCGGACAGGGCTGGACTGAAGCTTTCTTT.